This T cell receptor (beta chain) was sequenced for a study of T cells in Graves' hyperthyroidism and ophthalmopathy. This clonotype was recorded many times. Inclusion characteristics of ophthalmopathy patients comprised a Clinical Activity Score of at least 3, a NOSPECS grade of at least 4, and duration under 3 months. CDR1 and CDR2 from the germline V gene are MDHEN and SYDVKM. This CDR3 spans 13 amino acids. The germline V and J ends were trimmed by 4 bases and 7 bases, with 11 bases remaining between them. RNA transcripts were the template for amplifying TCR beta CDR3 regions. Researchers ran a first-round RT-PCR on the TCR CDR3 using the HTBI primer set. TCRdb reprocessed the multiplex PCR reads with MiXCR, giving one entry per CDR3 protein. The data hold hundreds of thousands of distinct CDR3 sequences, with around 26% observed a single time.

The receptor comes from a woman between 40 and 55 years old with Graves' ophthalmopathy. Sequenced: blood. This chain links TRBV28 with TRBJ1-5, with D uncertain. The CDR3 is CASSSTGIQPQHF. DNA of the CDR3: TGTGCCAGCAGTTCGACGGGAATCCAGCCCCAGCATTTT. The whole variable domain, remainder taken from reference TRBV28 and TRBJ1-5, is DVKVTQSSRYLVKRTGEKVFLECVQDMDHENMFWYRQDPGLGLRLIYFSYDVKMKEKGDIPEGYSVSREKKERFSLILESASTNQTSMYLCASSSTGIQPQHFGDGTRLSIL.